The 3 T cell receptor beta chains below come from one sample, sequenced in a study of T cells in Graves' hyperthyroidism and ophthalmopathy. Researchers took RNA transcripts and amplified the TCR beta CDR3 regions from them. Carried out on the TCR CDR3, a first-round RT-PCR used the HTBI primer set. Using its own MiXCR run on the multiplex PCR reads, TCRdb lists one record per CDR3 protein. The data hold some 380,000 distinct CDR3 sequences, with approximately 15% observed a single time. Sequencing was performed on blood. The origin of the receptors is a man aged 30 to 39 with Graves' hyperthyroidism that later progressed to Graves' ophthalmopathy.

In this sample, this clonotype turned up many times. The chain links TRBV18 to TRBJ1-1; 7 bases match TRBD1. The ends lost 3 bases at V and 0 bases at J; junction bases unmatched: 4. Germline assignment: CDR1 KGHSH and CDR2 LQKENI. The CDR3 is made up of 15 amino acids. CDR3 protein: CASSPGTDMNTEAFF. CDR3 sequence (DNA): TGTGCCAGCTCACCTGGGACAGACATGAACACTGAAGCTTTCTTT.

This clonotype was counted at least ten times. The gene calls are TRBV12-3 or TRBV12-4 and TRBJ1-2, with TRBD1 as a possible D gene (5 bases). The CDR3 is made up of 13 amino acids. V lost 7 bases to trimming and J lost 3 bases, with 12 bases between them. CDR3 residues: CASTKRGDYGYTF. The CDR3 region has the DNA TGTGCCAGCACTAAACGAGGGGACTATGGCTACACCTTC.

This clonotype showed up just a few times. The CDR3 region is CASRLGSEAFF. The CDR3, as DNA: TGTGCCAGCAGGTTAGGCAGTGAAGCTTTCTTT. The chain couples TRBV27 to TRBJ1-1; the D is unclear. CDR1 and CDR2 from the germline V gene are MNHEY and SMNVEV (reference sequence). The length of the CDR3 is 11 residues. With 6 bases removed from V and 7 bases from J, the gap between germline ends came to 9 bases.